These 13 T cell receptor beta chains came from one sample sequenced in a study of blood T cell repertoires in COVID-19. Libraries were prepared by immunoSEQ multiplex PCR; TCRdb keeps only in-frame clonotypes and omits some of them. This table holds tens of thousands of clones, more than 75% found once. Sequenced material: peripheral blood. The receptors were sampled from a man aged 50 or older with active or convalescent COVID-19.

This clone was seen only a few times. V is TRBV7-2 and J is TRBJ2-7; D remains unclear. The CDR3 loop spans 13 amino acids. V was clipped by 5 bases and J by 3 bases, with 11 bases between them. Germline-derived CDR1 and CDR2 are SGHTA and FQGNSA. CDR3 coding DNA: TGTGCCAGCAGCGAGCGACCGATCTACGAGCAGTACTTC. The encoded protein is CASSERPIYEQYF. Using reference TRBV7-2 and TRBJ2-7 for the parts outside the CDR3, the full variable domain is GAGVSQSPSNKVTEKGKDVELRCDPISGHTALYWYRQSLGQGLEFLIYFQGNSAPDKSGLPSDRFSAERTGGSVSTLTIQRTQQEDSAVYLCASSERPIYEQYFGPGTRLTVT.

V and J are TRBV6-6 and TRBJ2-1; 12 bases agree with TRBD1. The CDR3 sequence is 16 residues long. Trimming at V came to 6 bases and at J to 10 bases, leaving 13 bases not matched to a gene. The germline gives CDR1 MNHNY, CDR2 SVGAGI (reference sequence). The CDR3 region has the DNA TGTGCCAGCAGACCAACCACCGGGACAGGGGGCAAGGAGCAGTTCTTC. Amino acids: CASRPTTGTGGKEQFF.

The V call is TRBV27, the J call TRBJ1-4, with D possibly being TRBD1 (5 bases). Germline V gene lookup returns CDR1 MNHEY and CDR2 SMNVEV (reference sequence). Trimming stripped 5 bases from V and 8 bases from J, with 18 bases between. This CDR3 spans 15 amino acids. The CDR3, as DNA: TGTGCCAGCAGTAACCGTTTCAGGGCCGGAGAAAAACTGTTTTTT. Protein product: CASSNRFRAGEKLFF.

The CDR3 here is CASSSGQTYEQYV. The CDR3 bases are TGTGCCAGCAGCTCCGGACAGACCTACGAGCAGTACGTC. The chain combines TRBV5-6 with TRBJ2-7, with D possibly TRBD1 on 6 matching bases. From germline, CDR1 is SGHDT and CDR2 YYEEEE. This CDR3 has 13 amino acids. V was shortened by 3 bases and J by 2 bases, with 9 bases between the two germline ends.

The rearrangement joins TRBV14 to TRBJ2-2; unclear D gene. The CDR3 has 13 amino acids. The ends were cut back, 3 bases at V and 3 bases at J, with 5 bases in the middle. Germline CDR1 reads SGHDN; CDR2 reads FVKESK. The CDR3 DNA sequence: TGTGCCAGCAGCCAGTTCTACACCGGGGAGCTGTTTTTT. The encoded protein is CASSQFYTGELFF.

About this clone itself: The sample holds other DNA sequences that translate to the same CDR3. This chain uses TRBV18 with TRBJ2-5; 11 bases match TRBD1. CDR3 size: 15 residues. V dropped 0 bases and J dropped 4; count of bases not matched to a gene: 1. Per the germline V gene, CDR1 is KGHSH and CDR2 is LQKENI. Written as DNA, the CDR3 is TGTGCCAGCTCACCACCGGGACAGGGGGGAGAGACCCAGTACTTC. Its translation is CASSPPGQGGETQYF.

The V gene is TRBV28, the J gene TRBJ1-3, with unresolved D. Germline-derived CDR1 and CDR2 are MDHEN and SYDVKM. With 2 bases removed from V and 0 bases from J, the gap between germline ends came to 8 bases. The CDR3 has 15 amino acids. CDR3 nucleotides: TGTGCCAGCAGTTTAGCGTCAGGCTCTGGAAACACCATATATTTT. Its protein is CASSLASGSGNTIYF.

There are a few counts of this clone. The chain carries TRBV2 and TRBJ1-5; 7 bases are shared with TRBD1. CDR1 is SNHLY and CDR2 is FYNNEI in the germline V gene. The CDR3 contains 15 residues. The V gene end was trimmed by 7 bases and the J gene end by 2 bases; junction bases not matched to a gene: 8. CDR3 sequence reads: CASIGQESGNQPQHF. The CDR3 bases are TGTGCCAGCATAGGACAGGAAAGCGGCAATCAGCCCCAGCATTTT.

The V and J genes are TRBV27 and TRBJ2-2; D unclear. Trimming removed 5 bases from V and 3 bases from J, with 13 bases in between. The CDR3 has 15 residues. CDR1 and CDR2 (germline): MNHEY, SMNVEV (reference sequence). The CDR3 is CASSRYPVDTGELFF. The DNA of the CDR3 is TGTGCCAGCAGTAGATACCCGGTTGACACCGGGGAGCTGTTTTTT.

This clone was observed once. The rearrangement links TRBV7-9 to TRBJ1-5; the D gene is possibly TRBD1 (6 bases). V lost 5 bases, J lost 6 bases, and 11 bases lay in between. The length of the CDR3 is 13 residues. Germline V gives CDR1 SEHNR, CDR2 FQNEAQ (reference sequence). For the CDR3, the DNA is TGTGCCAGCAGCGGGGACATTGGTCAGCCCCAGCATTTT. Translation gives CASSGDIGQPQHF.

The chain employs TRBV5-4 and TRBJ2-5; TRBD2 aligns across 8 bases. The germline CDR1 and CDR2 sequences are SGHNT and YYREEE (reference sequence). The CDR3 length is 15 residues. Trimming removed 0 bases from V and 5 bases from J; junction bases left unmatched: 6. CDR3 sequence reads: CASSLAGTRRETQYF. The CDR3 nucleotides are TGTGCCAGCAGCTTGGCAGGGACTAGGAGGGAGACCCAGTACTTC.

V usage is TRBV28 and J usage is TRBJ2-3; 7 bases map to TRBD2. This CDR3 is 14 amino acids long. V was pared by 4 bases and J by 6 bases, with 7 bases of the junction left unmatched. The germline V gene encodes CDR1 MDHEN and CDR2 SYDVKM. The CDR3 DNA follows: TGTGCCAGCAGTTGGTCTAGCGGAAGCGATACGCAGTATTTT. Amino acid sequence: CASSWSSGSDTQYF.

The chain employs TRBV6-1 and TRBJ2-6; D ambiguous. The germline V gene encodes CDR1 MNHNS and CDR2 SASEGT. The CDR3 runs 17 residues. The V end was cut by 1 base, the J end by 0 bases, with 10 bases between. The CDR3 coding sequence is TGTGCCAGCAGTGAAGTTCCCGGTAGCTCTGGGGCCAACGTCCTGACTTTC. This encodes CASSEVPGSSGANVLTF.